The 28 T cell receptor beta chains listed next were all sequenced from one sample in a study of identical twins listed by TCRdb under 2016. Library preparation was by 5' RACE. These reads were obtained on an Illumina HiSeq 2000. In-frame beta chains were kept once TCRdb had trimmed the public reads at Q25 with fastp and called clones with MiXCR. One record per CDR3 amino acid sequence lists the most common genes and DNA. Recorded for this sample are some 710,000 distinct CDR3 sequences; 6.1% of them occurred a single time. The ten largest make up approximately 2% of the sample. The sequencing sample was made of naive T cells sorted from blood. This specimen's cell subset or site label, interpreted: cells isolated with a human naive T-cell isolation kit. The source of these receptors is a young man in good health.

This clonotype was recorded at least ten times. The chain combines TRBV6-5 with TRBJ1-2; D perhaps matches TRBD1 (5 bases). The CDR3 is 13 amino acids. The germline CDR1 and CDR2 sequences are MNHEY and SVGAGI. Trimming took off 3 bases at V and 4 bases at J, with 9 bases between the two ends. Here the CDR3 DNA reads TGTGCCAGCAGTTATGGAGGGGCCTATGGCTACACCTTC. This gives the protein CASSYGGAYGYTF.

This clonotype was seen only a few times. The CDR3 region is CASSLVFRAQETQYF. The DNA of the CDR3 is TGTGCCAGCAGCTTAGTGTTCAGGGCTCAAGAGACCCAGTACTTC. This chain links TRBV11-2 with TRBJ2-5; D is possibly TRBD1 (5 bases). The CDR3 spans 15 residues. Germline V CDR1 and CDR2: SGHAT, FQNNGV. V was cut by 1 base and J by 2 bases, with 11 bases left in between. Supplemented by reference TRBV11-2 and TRBJ2-5, the full variable domain reads EAGVAQSPRYKIIEKRQSVAFWCNPISGHATLYWYQQILGQGPKLLIQFQNNGVVDDSQLPKDRFSAERLKGVDSTLKIQPAKLEDSAVYLCASSLVFRAQETQYFGPGTRLLVL.

As regards this clonotype: A clone one base away is much larger, so this may be a read error. The rearrangement uses TRBV24-1 and TRBJ2-7, with 9 bases fitting TRBD1. The CDR3 extends over 13 amino acids. Germline CDR1 KGHDR, CDR2 SFDVKD. The CDR3 spells CAASERDREEQYF. The CDR3 DNA reads TGTGCCGCCAGTGAACGGGACAGGGAAGAGCAGTACTTC.

This clonotype was observed many times. This sequence joins TRBV5-6 and TRBJ1-2, with 8 bases aligning to TRBD1. Germline CDR1 reads SGHDT; CDR2 reads YYEEEE. V shed 5 bases and J 5 bases; nucleotides not matched to a gene: 5. The CDR3 loop spans 13 amino acids. This chain's CDR3 is CASRRQGPYGYTF. The CDR3 bases are TGTGCCAGCAGGCGACAGGGGCCTTATGGCTACACCTTC.

This clonotype has a count of ten or more. V is TRBV5-1 and J is TRBJ2-7; 7 bases line up with TRBD1. The V segment lost 2 bases and the J segment 4 bases; nucleotides outside the gene matches: 3. The CDR3 loop spans 13 amino acids. Germline assignment: CDR1 SGHRS and CDR2 YFSETQ. The CDR3 here is CASSFGQDYEQYV. The CDR3 nucleotides read TGCGCCAGCAGCTTCGGACAGGATTACGAGCAGTACGTC.

The chain links TRBV5-4 to TRBJ2-3, with 13 bases that match TRBD2. Germline assignment: CDR1 SGHNT and CDR2 YYREEE (reference sequence). The CDR3 has 18 amino acids. Trimming cost V 9 bases and J 4 bases; bases outside gene matches: 17. CDR3 amino acids: CAIDPGLAGNTPADTQYF. CDR3 bases: TGTGCCATCGACCCGGGACTAGCGGGAAATACCCCGGCAGATACGCAGTATTTT.

The sample holds a few counts of this clonotype. The V and J genes are TRBV16 and TRBJ2-4; 12 bases agree with TRBD2. The CDR3 spans 15 residues. V was pared by 2 bases and J by 5 bases, with 1 base of the junction left unmatched. Germline values: CDR1 KGHSY, CDR2 FQNENV. The CDR3 DNA is TGTGCCAGCAGCCAACTAGCGGGAGGGGAAAACATTCAGTACTTC. As protein: CASSQLAGGENIQYF.

This chain links TRBV12-3 or TRBV12-4 with TRBJ2-3; D is perhaps TRBD1 (6 bases). V gave up 8 bases and J gave up 1 base, with 10 bases separating them. This CDR3 is built from 13 residues. CDR3 bases: TGTGCCAGCTGGGCAGGGGGCACAGATACGCAGTATTTT. Translating gives CASWAGGTDTQYF.

This clonotype turned up a few times. This chain uses TRBV5-1 with TRBJ2-3; D not certain. V lost 3 bases and J 0 bases, leaving 11 bases between the germline ends. The germline V gene encodes CDR1 SGHRS and CDR2 YFSETQ. The CDR3 length is 15 residues. The CDR3 DNA reads as TGCGCCAGCAGCTCGAGGCCGGAGAGCACAGATACGCAGTATTTT. It encodes CASSSRPESTDTQYF.

The table lists this clonotype with a few counts. V and J are TRBV6-1 and TRBJ1-6; 8 nucleotides match TRBD1. The V gene's germline CDR1 is MNHNS and CDR2 SASEGT. Losses at the gene ends were 6 bases for V and 8 bases for J; bases not matched to a gene: 9. The CDR3 extends over 15 amino acids. The chain's CDR3 is CASSSDRDVHSPLHF. For the CDR3, the DNA is TGTGCCAGCAGCTCGGACAGGGATGTTCATTCACCCCTCCACTTT.

Ten or more counts support this clonotype. The chain combines TRBV5-1 with TRBJ1-1, with 7 bases fitting TRBD1. This CDR3 comprises 14 residues. CDR1 SGHRS and CDR2 YFSETQ come from the germline V gene. J lost 3 bases, V lost 4 bases, and 6 bases had no gene match. The CDR3 here is CASSGPGQYTEAFF. CDR3 DNA sequence: TGCGCCAGCAGCGGACCGGGACAGTACACTGAAGCTTTCTTT.

There are many counts of this clonotype. This rearrangement joins TRBV7-2 to TRBJ1-5; D not resolved. This CDR3 comprises 14 residues. The germline V gene encodes CDR1 SGHTA and CDR2 FQGNSA. V dropped 3 bases and J dropped 0 bases, with 6 bases sitting between them. CDR3 sequence: CASSFDVSNQPQHF. Here the CDR3 DNA reads TGTGCCAGCAGCTTCGACGTTAGCAATCAGCCCCAGCATTTT.

The DNA for the CDR3 is TGTGCCACCAGTGCCTTGCGACAGGGGACTGGGGCCAACGTCCTGACTTTC. Its protein product is CATSALRQGTGANVLTF. The rearrangement links TRBV24-1 to TRBJ2-6, with 8 bases fitting TRBD1. The ends lost 5 bases at V and 2 bases at J; junction bases unmatched: 7. In germline, CDR1 is KGHDR, CDR2 SFDVKD. The CDR3 is made up of 17 amino acids.

This rearrangement joins TRBV12-3 or TRBV12-4 to TRBJ1-4, with D possibly TRBD1 on 5 matching bases. V dropped 5 bases and J dropped 4 bases, with 11 bases sitting between them. This CDR3 has 14 residues. The CDR3 protein is CASSGGGLNEKLFF. CDR3 coding DNA: TGTGCCAGCAGTGGGGGAGGACTTAATGAAAAACTGTTTTTT.

This clonotype came up a few times. The V and J genes are TRBV5-5 and TRBJ1-1; the D is unclear. Trimming pared 4 bases from V and 1 base from J, leaving 8 bases between. Looked up from germline, CDR1 is SGHKS and CDR2 is YYEKEE (reference sequence). The CDR3 runs to 13 residues. CDR3 in amino acids: CASSTPENTEAFF. The CDR3 nucleotides read TGTGCCAGCAGCACCCCGGAGAACACTGAAGCTTTCTTT.

The chain has TRBV24-1 and TRBJ1-2; D unclear. Looked up from germline, CDR1 is KGHDR and CDR2 is SFDVKD. This CDR3 contains 13 residues. V gave up 4 bases and J gave up 4 bases, with 9 bases separating them. For the CDR3, the DNA is TGTGCCACCAGTGACGAGGGTGGCTATGGCTACACCTTC. Translated: CATSDEGGYGYTF.

Many counts were recorded for this clonotype. The chain links TRBV7-2 to TRBJ1-6; D not certain. Trimming shortened V by 5 bases and J by 12 bases, and 20 bases separated the two germline ends. Germline V gene sequence: CDR1 SGHTA, CDR2 FQGNSA. This CDR3 comprises 15 residues. The CDR3 region has the DNA TGTGCCAGCAGCCCAATGCCGGGGAGTCTGGTACCCCTCCACTTT. It yields the protein CASSPMPGSLVPLHF.

The chain couples TRBV5-1 to TRBJ2-5; the match to TRBD2 covers 7 bases. The CDR3 consists of 15 residues. Germline CDR1 is SGHRS and CDR2 is YFSETQ. The J segment lost 1 base and the V segment lost 0 bases, leaving 3 bases of the junction unmatched. This CDR3 reads CASSLAGTTQETQYF. Written as DNA, the CDR3 is TGCGCCAGCAGCTTGGCCGGGACTACCCAAGAGACCCAGTACTTC.

The chain couples TRBV4-1 to TRBJ2-3; TRBD2 aligns across 13 bases. Germline V gene lookup returns CDR1 MGHRA and CDR2 YSYEKL. The junction had 14 bases not matched to a gene; V was cut back by 2 bases and J by 0 bases. CDR3 length equals 21 residues. The CDR3 DNA reads as TGCGCCAGCAGCCAATCTCCGGGACTAGCGGGATGGGCGGCTAGCACAGATACGCAGTATTTT. Translated: CASSQSPGLAGWAASTDTQYF.

This clonotype was seen more than once but under ten times. This chain uses TRBV7-3 with TRBJ2-5; 12 bases map to TRBD2. V gave up 5 bases and J gave up 4 bases; unmatched junction bases: 8. In germline, CDR1 is SGHTA, CDR2 FQGTGA. The CDR3 has 16 residues. The CDR3 region has the DNA TGTGCCAGCAGCATATCTAGCGGGAGGGGTGTAGAGACCCAGTACTTC. Protein product: CASSISSGRGVETQYF.

This clonotype showed up just a few times. Because it lacks the conserved phenylalanine or tryptophan at the end, this CDR3 is likely a read error. It is unclear where the CDR3 begins or ends on the DNA, so no DNA is shown, and the CDR3 is as TCRdb lists it. CDR3 loop: CASSSTGTSVII. The genes are TRBV7-9 and TRBJ2-1; the table's D gene call, TRBD2, was not cross checked with the DNA. The CDR3 extends over 12 residues, inclusive of both ends. Germline assignment: CDR1 SEHNR and CDR2 FQNEAQ (reference sequence).

The chain has TRBV7-4 and TRBJ1-4; 7 bases line up with TRBD1. The V gene's germline CDR1 is SGHVT and CDR2 SQSDAQ. The CDR3 has 18 residues. Trimming took 1 base from V and 7 from J; bases not matched to a gene: 15. For the CDR3, the DNA is TGTGCCAGCAGCTTAGGACAGGGAATTAAGTTCGTCGGTGAAAAACTGTTTTTT. It is translated as CASSLGQGIKFVGEKLFF. Together with reference TRBV7-4 and TRBJ1-4, the CDR3 gives the full variable domain: GAGVSQSPRYKVAKRGRDVALRCDSISGHVTLYWYRQTLGQGSEVLTYSQSDAQRDKSGRPSGRFSAERPERSVSTLKIQRTEQGDSAVYLCASSLGQGIKFVGEKLFFGSGTQLSVL.

This clonotype occurred many times. This rearrangement joins TRBV4-3 to TRBJ2-3, with D perhaps assigned TRBD1 or TRBD2 (5 bases each). The CDR3 length is 14 residues. V shed 10 bases and J shed 7 bases, with 21 bases lying between them. Per germline, CDR1 LGHNA and CDR2 YSLEER. The CDR3 spells CATGAALDSHTQYF. The DNA for the CDR3 is TGCGCCACCGGGGCGGCTCTTGATTCGCATACGCAGTATTTT.

At least ten counts were recorded for this clonotype. The gene calls are TRBV20-1 and TRBJ1-1; the match to TRBD1 covers 7 bases. Germline CDR1 is DFQATT and CDR2 is SNEGSKA (reference sequence). The CDR3 has 15 residues. Losses at the gene ends were 3 bases for V and 2 bases for J; bases not matched to a gene: 9. CDR3 amino acids: CSARVYQGVNTEAFF. The DNA of the CDR3 is TGCAGTGCTAGGGTCTATCAGGGGGTTAACACTGAAGCTTTCTTT.

This clonotype came up many times. This chain uses TRBV10-3 with TRBJ2-5; 10 nucleotides align to TRBD2. Losses at the gene ends were 11 bases for V and 3 bases for J; bases not matched to a gene: 12. This CDR3 has 15 residues. CDR1 is ENHRY and CDR2 is SYGVKD in the germline V gene. In nucleotides, the CDR3 is TGTGCCTCCCTTGGAGGGACTAGCGAAGAAGAGACCCAGTACTTC. It codes for CASLGGTSEEETQYF.

V gene TRBV19 combines with J gene TRBJ1-1; D gene uncertain. CDR3 length equals 20 residues. CDR1 and CDR2 from the germline V gene are LNHDA and SQIVND (reference sequence). V gave up 4 bases and J gave up 6 bases, with 33 bases separating them. The CDR3 bases are TGTGCCAGTAGTACCCTTATCGGTAGGCCAACGAACAACGTGGGCGCTGAAGCTTTCTTT. Amino acids: CASSTLIGRPTNNVGAEAFF.

The CDR3 sequence: CASSFSDRPNEQYF. DNA for the CDR3: TGTGCCAGCAGTTTCTCGGACAGGCCCAACGAGCAGTACTTC. V and J are TRBV28 and TRBJ2-7; TRBD1 agrees at 7 bases. From germline, CDR1 is MDHEN and CDR2 SYDVKM. The CDR3 is 14 amino acids. The junction had 7 bases not matched to a gene; V was cut back by 3 bases and J by 5 bases.

This clonotype was observed at least ten times. CDR3 region: CSARDLAGLETQYF. CDR3 in DNA: TGCAGTGCTAGAGATCTGGCGGGGTTAGAGACCCAGTACTTC. The V and J genes are TRBV20-1 and TRBJ2-5; a possible D gene is TRBD2 (6 bases). There are 14 residues in the CDR3. Trimming took 0 bases from V and 4 from J, leaving 12 bases between them. The germline V gene encodes CDR1 DFQATT and CDR2 SNEGSKA (reference sequence).